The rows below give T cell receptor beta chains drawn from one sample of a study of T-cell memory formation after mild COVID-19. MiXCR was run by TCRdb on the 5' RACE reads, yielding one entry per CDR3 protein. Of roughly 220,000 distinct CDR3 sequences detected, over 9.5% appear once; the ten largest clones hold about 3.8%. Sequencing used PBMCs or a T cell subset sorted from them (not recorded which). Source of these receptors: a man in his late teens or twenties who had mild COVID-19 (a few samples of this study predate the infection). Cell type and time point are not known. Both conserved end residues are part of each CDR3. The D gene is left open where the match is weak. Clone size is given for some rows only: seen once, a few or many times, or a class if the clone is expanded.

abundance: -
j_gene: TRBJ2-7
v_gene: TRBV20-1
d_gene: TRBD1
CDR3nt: TGCAGTGCTTCCGGGACAGGGGCGTACCGGCAGTACTTC
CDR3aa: CSASGTGAYRQYF

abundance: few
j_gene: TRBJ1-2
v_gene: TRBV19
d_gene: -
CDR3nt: TGTGCCAGTAGTATAAACAAAAACTATGGCTACACCTTC
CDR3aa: CASSINKNYGYTF

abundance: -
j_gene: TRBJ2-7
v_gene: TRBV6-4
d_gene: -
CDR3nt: TGTGCCAGCAGGCCGATGACAGGCTTTGGCGAGCAGTACTTC
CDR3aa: CASRPMTGFGEQYF

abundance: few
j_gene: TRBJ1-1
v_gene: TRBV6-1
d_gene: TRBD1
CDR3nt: TGTGCCAGCAGATGGACAGGGTCAGTCACTGAAGCTTTCTTT
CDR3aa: CASRWTGSVTEAFF

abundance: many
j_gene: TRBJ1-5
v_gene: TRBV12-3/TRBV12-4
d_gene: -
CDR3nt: TGTGCCAGCAGTTTTAGGGTTAATGGGTATCATCCCCAGCATTTT
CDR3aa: CASSFRVNGYHPQHF

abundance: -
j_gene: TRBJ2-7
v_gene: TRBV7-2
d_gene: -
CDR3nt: TGTGCCAGCAGCTTAGATTACGGGGCATACGAGCAGTACTTC
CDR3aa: CASSLDYGAYEQYF

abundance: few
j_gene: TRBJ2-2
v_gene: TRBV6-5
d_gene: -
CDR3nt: TGTGCCAGCAGTCATGGACAGTCCAAGGGCGGGGAGCTGTTTTTT
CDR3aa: CASSHGQSKGGELFF

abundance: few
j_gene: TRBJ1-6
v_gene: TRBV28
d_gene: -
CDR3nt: TGTGCCAGCAGACCTAACGCAGGGTCGGGAAATTCACCCCTCCACTTT
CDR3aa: CASRPNAGSGNSPLHF

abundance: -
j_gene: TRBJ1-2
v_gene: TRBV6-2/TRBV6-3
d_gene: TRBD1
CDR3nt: TGTGCCAGCAGTGGGGACAGGGACTATGGCTACACCTTC
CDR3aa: CASSGDRDYGYTF

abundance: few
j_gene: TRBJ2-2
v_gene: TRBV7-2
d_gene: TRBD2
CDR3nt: TGTGCCAGCAGCATAGGACTAGCGGGGCCCGGGGAGCTGTTTTTT
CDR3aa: CASSIGLAGPGELFF

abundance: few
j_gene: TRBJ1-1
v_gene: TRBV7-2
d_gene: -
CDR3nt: TGTGCCAGCAGCTTACGCCTGGACAGTGCGGCCACTGAAGCTTTCTTT
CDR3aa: CASSLRLDSAATEAFF

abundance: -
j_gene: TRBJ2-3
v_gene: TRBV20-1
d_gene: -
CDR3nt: TGCAGTGCGGTGCCCGGTATCACAGATACGCAGTATTTT
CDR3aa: CSAVPGITDTQYF

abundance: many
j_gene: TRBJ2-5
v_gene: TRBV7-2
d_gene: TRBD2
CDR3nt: TGTGCCAGCAGCGTGTTGGGCGGGGGCCAAGAGACCCAGTACTTC
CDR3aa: CASSVLGGGQETQYF

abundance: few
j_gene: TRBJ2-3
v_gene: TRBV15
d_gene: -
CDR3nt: TGTGCCACCAGCAGAGACCTGAGCGGCACAGATACGCAGTATTTT
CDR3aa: CATSRDLSGTDTQYF

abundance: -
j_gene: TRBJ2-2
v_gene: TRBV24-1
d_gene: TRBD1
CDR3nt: TGTGCCACCAGGGGGACAGGGAACACCGGGGAGCTGTTTTTT
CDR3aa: CATRGTGNTGELFF

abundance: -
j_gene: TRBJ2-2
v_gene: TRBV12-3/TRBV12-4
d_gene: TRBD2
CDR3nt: TGTGCCAGCACCACTATAGGTGGCGGGGGGGCCACCGGGGAGCTGTTTTTT
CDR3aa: CASTTIGGGGATGELFF

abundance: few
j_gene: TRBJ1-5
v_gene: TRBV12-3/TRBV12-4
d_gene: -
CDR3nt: TGTGCCAGCAGTTTAGTTAGTTATAGCAATCAGCCCCAGCATTTT
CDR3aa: CASSLVSYSNQPQHF

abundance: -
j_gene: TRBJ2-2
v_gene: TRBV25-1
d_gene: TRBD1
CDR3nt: TGTGCCAGCCGGGGAGGGACAGGGGTAACCGGGGAGCTGTTTTTT
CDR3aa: CASRGGTGVTGELFF

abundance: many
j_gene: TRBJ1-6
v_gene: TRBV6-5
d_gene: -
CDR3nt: TGTGCCAGCAGTTACATCGTGCCCGGACGGATTAGCTCCTATAATTCACCCCTCCACTTT
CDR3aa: CASSYIVPGRISSYNSPLHF

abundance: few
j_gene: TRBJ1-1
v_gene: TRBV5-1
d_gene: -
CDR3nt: TGCGCCAGCAGCTTGGGGATGACAGGTATATTGAACACTGAAGCTTTCTTT
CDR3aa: CASSLGMTGILNTEAFF

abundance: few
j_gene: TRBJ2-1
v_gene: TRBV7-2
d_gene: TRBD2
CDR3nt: TGTGCCAGCACCTTAAGCGGGGGGCCTTTCAATGAGCAGTTCTTC
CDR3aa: CASTLSGGPFNEQFF

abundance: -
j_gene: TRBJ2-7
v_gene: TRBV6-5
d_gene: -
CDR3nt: TGTGCCAGCGGCTCTCCGCGATTTGGCTACGAGCAGTACTTC
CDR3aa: CASGSPRFGYEQYF

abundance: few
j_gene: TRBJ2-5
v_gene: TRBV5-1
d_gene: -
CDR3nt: TGCGCCAGCAGTTGGGCGGGGACAGCCAGGACCCAGTACTTC
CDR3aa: CASSWAGTARTQYF

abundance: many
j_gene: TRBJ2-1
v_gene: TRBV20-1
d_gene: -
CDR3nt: TGCAGTGCTACCGGGGGACCCATGGATGAGCAGTTCTTC
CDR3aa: CSATGGPMDEQFF

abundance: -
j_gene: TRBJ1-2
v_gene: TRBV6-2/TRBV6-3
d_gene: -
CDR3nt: TGTGCCAGCAGTTACAGCGGGATCGGGCGTGGCTACACCTTC
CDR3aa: CASSYSGIGRGYTF

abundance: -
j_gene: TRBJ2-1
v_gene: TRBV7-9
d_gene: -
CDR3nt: TGTGCCAGCAGCTCAGCCAATGAGCAGTTCTTC
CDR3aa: CASSSANEQFF

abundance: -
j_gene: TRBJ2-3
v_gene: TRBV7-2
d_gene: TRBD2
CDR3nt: TGTGCCAGCAGCTTCCTAGCGGACAGCACAGATACGCAGTATTTT
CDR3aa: CASSFLADSTDTQYF

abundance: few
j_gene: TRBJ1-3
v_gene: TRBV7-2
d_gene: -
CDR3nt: TGTGCCAGCAGCTTAGCGCTACTCCGTCCCATATATTTT
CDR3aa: CASSLALLRPIYF

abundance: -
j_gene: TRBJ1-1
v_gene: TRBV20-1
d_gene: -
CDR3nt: TGCAGTGCAAGGACATGTAGCGTGGTCGCTGAAGCTTTCTTT
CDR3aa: CSARTCSVVAEAFF

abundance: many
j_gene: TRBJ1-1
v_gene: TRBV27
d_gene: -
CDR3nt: TGTGCCAGCAGTTTCCAGGGCCTCGCTGAAGCTTTCTTT
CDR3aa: CASSFQGLAEAFF

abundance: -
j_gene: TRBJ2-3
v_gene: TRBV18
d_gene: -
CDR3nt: TGTGCCAGCTCAACGGACTCACCCATGGATACGCAGTATTTT
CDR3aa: CASSTDSPMDTQYF

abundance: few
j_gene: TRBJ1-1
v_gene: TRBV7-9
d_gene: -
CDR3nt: TGTGCCAGCAGCTCAAACAGAGAATTCACTGAAGCTTTCTTT
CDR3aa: CASSSNREFTEAFF